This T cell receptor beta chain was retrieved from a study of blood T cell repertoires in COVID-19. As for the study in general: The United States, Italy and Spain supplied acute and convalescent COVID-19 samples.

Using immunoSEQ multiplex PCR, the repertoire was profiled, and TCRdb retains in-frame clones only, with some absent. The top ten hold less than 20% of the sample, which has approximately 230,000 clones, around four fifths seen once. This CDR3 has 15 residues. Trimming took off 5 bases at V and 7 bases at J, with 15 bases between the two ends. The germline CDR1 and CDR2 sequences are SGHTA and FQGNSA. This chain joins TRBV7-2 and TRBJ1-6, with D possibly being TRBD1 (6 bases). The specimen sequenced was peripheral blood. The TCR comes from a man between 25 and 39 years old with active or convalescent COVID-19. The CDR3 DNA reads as TGTGCCAGCAGCACCGGTGGGGGCTTCAATTCACCCCTCCACTTT. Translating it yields CASSTGGGFNSPLHF.